This T cell receptor (beta chain) appears in the sequencing data of a study of cytomegalovirus exposure and HLA in healthy donors. Study-level background: Later analysis reported that the approximately 120 validation repertoires shared the platform of the roughly 630 first-cohort repertoires. Whole-study results and caveats: Cytomegalovirus-associated TCR beta chains were listed, numbering roughly 150.

Some clones are missing from TCRdb's copy, which holds only in-frame ones; the method was immunoSEQ multiplex PCR. The sample holds approximately 210,000 clones, around 90% seen once. In regard to this clone: Its target is not known.

The CDR3 spans 15 residues. The V gene lost 1 base and the J gene lost 2 bases, with 9 bases spanning the gap. Germline CDR1 MGHDK, CDR2 SYGVNS. The origin of this receptor is a woman under 30 in good health and CMV-seronegative. The source material was PBMCs. The rearrangement links TRBV25-1 to TRBJ1-5; no clear D gene. The CDR3 reads CASSESGFGNQPQHF. As DNA, the CDR3 is TGTGCCAGCAGTGAATCCGGTTTTGGCAATCAGCCCCAGCATTTT.